What follows describes a single T cell receptor (beta chain). Antigen specificity is unknown. This specimen belongs to a study of shared clonotypes between healthy human individuals. General study findings and limits: Compared with clonotypes that all four donors shared, non-shared clonotypes had lower generation probabilities. A handful of donors had about 5% of their naive CD4 clonotypes in common.

The material for each subset, its genomic DNA, was split evenly across several immunoSEQ plates. It was approximately 0.2 ug DNA, about 30,000 T cell genomes, that sorted-subset replicate PCRs used. Repertoires were generated with immunoSEQ multiplex PCR, while TCRdb's copy carries only in-frame clones and drops some. The sample shows approximately 2.1 million clones, approximately 93% of them seen only once. Germline CDR1 is LNHDA and CDR2 is SQIVND (reference sequence). The CDR3 has 13 amino acids. After removal of 10 bases from V and 7 bases from J, the junction contained 11 bases not matched to a gene.

This sequence joins TRBV19 and TRBJ2-7; 9 bases line up with TRBD2. The receptor was isolated from a young man in good health. Some clones in this sample may be carry-over from other donors' samples. Sequencing was performed on naive CD4+ T cells from PBMCs. Described subset: CD45RA+ positively selected. Written as DNA, the CDR3 is TGTGCCACACGACTAGCGGCCGGGAGGGAGCAGTACTTC. It translates to CATRLAAGREQYF. Full variable domain (rest looked up from reference TRBV19 and TRBJ2-7): DGGITQSPKYLFRKEGQNVTLSCEQNLNHDAMYWYRQDPGQGLRLIYYSQIVNDFQKGDIAEGYSVSREKKESFPLTVTSAQKNPTAFYLCATRLAAGREQYFGPGTRLTVT.